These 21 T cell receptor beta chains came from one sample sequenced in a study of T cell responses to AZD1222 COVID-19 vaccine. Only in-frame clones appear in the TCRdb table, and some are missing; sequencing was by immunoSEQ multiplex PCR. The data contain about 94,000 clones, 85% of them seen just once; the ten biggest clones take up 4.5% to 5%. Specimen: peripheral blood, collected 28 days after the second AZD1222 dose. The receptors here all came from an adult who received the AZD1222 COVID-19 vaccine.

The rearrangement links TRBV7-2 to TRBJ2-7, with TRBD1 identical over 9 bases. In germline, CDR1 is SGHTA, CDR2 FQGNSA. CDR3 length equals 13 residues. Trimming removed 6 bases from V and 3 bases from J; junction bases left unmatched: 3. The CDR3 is CASSSTGGYEQYF. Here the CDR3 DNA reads TGTGCCAGCAGTTCGACAGGGGGCTACGAGCAGTACTTC.

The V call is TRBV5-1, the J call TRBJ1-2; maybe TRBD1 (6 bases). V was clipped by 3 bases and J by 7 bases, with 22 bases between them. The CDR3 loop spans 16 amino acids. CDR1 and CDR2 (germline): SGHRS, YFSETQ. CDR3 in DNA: TGCGCCAGCAGCTCCCAGACCCGACAGGTTGGGGGTGGCTACACCTTC. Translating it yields CASSSQTRQVGGGYTF.

CDR3 in DNA: TGTGCCAGCAGGTCCGGGACGGTAGCCTACGAGCAGTACTTC. It specifies CASRSGTVAYEQYF. The gene calls are TRBV28 and TRBJ2-7; D could derive from TRBD1 or TRBD2 (5 bases each). The germline gives CDR1 MDHEN, CDR2 SYDVKM. CDR3 length equals 14 residues. Deletions cut 6 bases from V and 2 bases from J, with 14 bases between.

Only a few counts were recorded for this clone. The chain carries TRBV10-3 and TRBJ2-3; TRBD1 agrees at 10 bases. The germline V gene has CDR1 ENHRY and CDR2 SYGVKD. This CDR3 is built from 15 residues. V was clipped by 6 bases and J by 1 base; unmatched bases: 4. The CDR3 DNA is TGTGCCATCAGCCCTGGGACAGGGGGCACAGATACGCAGTATTTT. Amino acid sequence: CAISPGTGGTDTQYF.

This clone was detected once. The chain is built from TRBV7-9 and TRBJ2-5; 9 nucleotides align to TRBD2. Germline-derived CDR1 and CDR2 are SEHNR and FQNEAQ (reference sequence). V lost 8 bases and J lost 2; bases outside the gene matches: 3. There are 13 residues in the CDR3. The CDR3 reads CASLLAGQETQYF. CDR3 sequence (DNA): TGTGCCAGCCTTCTAGCGGGACAAGAGACCCAGTACTTC.

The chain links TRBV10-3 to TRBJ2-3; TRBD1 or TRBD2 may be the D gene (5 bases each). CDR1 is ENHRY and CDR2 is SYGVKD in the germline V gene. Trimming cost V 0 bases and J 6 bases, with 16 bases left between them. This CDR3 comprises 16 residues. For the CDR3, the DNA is TGTGCCATCAGTGAGTCCCGACAGATTGGCGGGGATACGCAGTATTTT. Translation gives CAISESRQIGGDTQYF.

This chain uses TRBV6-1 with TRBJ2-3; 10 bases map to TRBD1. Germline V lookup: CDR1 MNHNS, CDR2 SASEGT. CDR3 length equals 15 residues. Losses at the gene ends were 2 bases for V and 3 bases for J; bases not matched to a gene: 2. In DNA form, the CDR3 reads TGTGCCAGCAGTGAACCGGGACAGGGGACAGATACGCAGTATTTT. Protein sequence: CASSEPGQGTDTQYF.

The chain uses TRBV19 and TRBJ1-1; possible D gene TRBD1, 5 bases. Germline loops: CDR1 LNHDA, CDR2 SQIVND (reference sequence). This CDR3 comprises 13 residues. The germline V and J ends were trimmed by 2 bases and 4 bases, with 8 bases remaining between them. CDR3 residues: CASSITGGTEAFF. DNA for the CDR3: TGTGCCAGTAGTATAACCGGGGGCACTGAAGCTTTCTTT.

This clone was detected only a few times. CDR3 residues: CASSRIGYTVTDTQYF. The DNA for the CDR3 is TGCGCCAGCAGTCGCATCGGATACACAGTAACGGATACGCAGTATTTT. The chain recombines TRBV5-1 with TRBJ2-3, with D hard to call. This CDR3 is 16 amino acids long. The germline V gene encodes CDR1 SGHRS and CDR2 YFSETQ. The V end lost 5 bases, the J end lost 6 bases, and 22 bases lay between the germline ends.

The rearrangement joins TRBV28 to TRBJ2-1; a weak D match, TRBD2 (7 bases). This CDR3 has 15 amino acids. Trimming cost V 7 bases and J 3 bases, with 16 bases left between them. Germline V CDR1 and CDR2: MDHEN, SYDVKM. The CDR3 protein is CASTYAGAGYNEQFF. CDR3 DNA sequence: TGTGCCAGCACCTATGCGGGGGCGGGCTACAATGAGCAGTTCTTC. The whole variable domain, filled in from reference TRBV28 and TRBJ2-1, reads DVKVTQSSRYLVKRTGEKVFLECVQDMDHENMFWYRQDPGLGLRLIYFSYDVKMKEKGDIPEGYSVSREKKERFSLILESASTNQTSMYLCASTYAGAGYNEQFFGPGTRLTVL.

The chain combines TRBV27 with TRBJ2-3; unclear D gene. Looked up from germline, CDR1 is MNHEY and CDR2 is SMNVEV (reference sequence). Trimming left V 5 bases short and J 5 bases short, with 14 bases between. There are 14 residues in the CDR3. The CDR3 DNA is TGTGCCAGCAGTCTCTTCCATGGTCAAGATACGCAGTATTTT. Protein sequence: CASSLFHGQDTQYF.

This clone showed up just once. The CDR3 is CASSESPNPSTDTQYF. The CDR3 coding sequence is TGCGCCAGCAGTGAGTCCCCTAACCCTAGCACAGATACGCAGTATTTT. The chain uses TRBV10-1 and TRBJ2-3, with D uncertain. Trimming removed 0 bases from V and 0 bases from J, with 10 bases in between. The germline V gene encodes CDR1 WNHNN and CDR2 SYGVQD (reference sequence). The CDR3 totals 16 residues.

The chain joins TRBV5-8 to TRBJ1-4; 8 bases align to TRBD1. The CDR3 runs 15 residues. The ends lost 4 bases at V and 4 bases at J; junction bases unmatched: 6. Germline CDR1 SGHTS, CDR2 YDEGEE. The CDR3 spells CASSPEQGGNEKLFF. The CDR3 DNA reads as TGTGCCAGCAGCCCTGAACAGGGGGGTAATGAAAAACTGTTTTTT.

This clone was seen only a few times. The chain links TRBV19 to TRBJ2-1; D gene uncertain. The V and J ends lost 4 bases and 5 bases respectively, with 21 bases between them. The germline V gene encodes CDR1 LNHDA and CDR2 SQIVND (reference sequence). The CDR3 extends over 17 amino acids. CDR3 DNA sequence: TGTGCCAGTAGTAGGCCGGTACCCGGAGAGCTGCACAATGAGCAGTTCTTC. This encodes CASSRPVPGELHNEQFF. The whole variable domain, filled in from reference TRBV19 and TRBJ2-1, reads DGGITQSPKYLFRKEGQNVTLSCEQNLNHDAMYWYRQDPGQGLRLIYYSQIVNDFQKGDIAEGYSVSREKKESFPLTVTSAQKNPTAFYLCASSRPVPGELHNEQFFGPGTRLTVL.

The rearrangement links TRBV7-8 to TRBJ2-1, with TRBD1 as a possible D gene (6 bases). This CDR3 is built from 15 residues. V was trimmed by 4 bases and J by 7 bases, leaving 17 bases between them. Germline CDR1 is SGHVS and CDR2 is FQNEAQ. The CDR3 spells CASSSPIAQGNEQFF. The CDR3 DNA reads TGTGCCAGCAGCTCACCAATAGCCCAGGGGAATGAGCAGTTCTTC.

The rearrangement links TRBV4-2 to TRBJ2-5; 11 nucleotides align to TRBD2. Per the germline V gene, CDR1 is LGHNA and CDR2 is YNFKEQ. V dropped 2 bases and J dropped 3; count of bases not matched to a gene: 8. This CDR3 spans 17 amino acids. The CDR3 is CASSQTGPGLAEETQYF. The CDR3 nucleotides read TGTGCCAGCAGCCAAACTGGACCGGGACTAGCGGAAGAGACCCAGTACTTC.

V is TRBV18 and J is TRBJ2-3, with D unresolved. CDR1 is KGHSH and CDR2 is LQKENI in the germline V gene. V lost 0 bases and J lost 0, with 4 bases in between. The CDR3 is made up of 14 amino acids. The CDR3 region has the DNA TGTGCCAGCTCACCACCGATAAGCACAGATACGCAGTATTTT. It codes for CASSPPISTDTQYF.

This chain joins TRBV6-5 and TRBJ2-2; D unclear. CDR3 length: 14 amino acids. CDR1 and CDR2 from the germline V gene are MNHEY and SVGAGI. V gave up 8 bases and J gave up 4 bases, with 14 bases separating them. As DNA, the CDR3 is TGTGCCAGCTCTCCTGGCGTGGGCACCGGGGAGCTGTTTTTT. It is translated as CASSPGVGTGELFF.

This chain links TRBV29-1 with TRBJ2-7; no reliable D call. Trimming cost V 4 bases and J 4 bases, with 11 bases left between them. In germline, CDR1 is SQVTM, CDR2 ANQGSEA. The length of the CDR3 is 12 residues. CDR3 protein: CSVAETSYEQYF. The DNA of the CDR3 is TGCAGCGTTGCGGAGACATCATACGAGCAGTACTTC.

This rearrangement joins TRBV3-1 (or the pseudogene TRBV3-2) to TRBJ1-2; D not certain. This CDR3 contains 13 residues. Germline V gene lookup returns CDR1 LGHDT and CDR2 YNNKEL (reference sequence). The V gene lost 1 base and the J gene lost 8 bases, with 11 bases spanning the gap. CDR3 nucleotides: TGTGCCAGCAGCCAAGGACAAGCGGGCGGCTACACCTTC. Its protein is CASSQGQAGGYTF.

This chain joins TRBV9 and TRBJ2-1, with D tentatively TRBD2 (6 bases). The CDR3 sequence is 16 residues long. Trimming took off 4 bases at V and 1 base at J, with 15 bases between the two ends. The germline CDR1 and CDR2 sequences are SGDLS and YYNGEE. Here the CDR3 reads CASSPMTGTSYNEQFF. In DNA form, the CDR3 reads TGTGCCAGCAGCCCGATGACCGGGACTTCCTACAATGAGCAGTTCTTC.